This T cell receptor beta chain appears in the sequencing data of a study of cytomegalovirus exposure and HLA in healthy donors. Broader study findings: A reported reduction in N-insertions relative to the 666-donor mean was seen in an Asian-associated ancestry cluster in a later analysis. Sequencing likely generated an artifact that appeared as a cluster of highly shared sequence variants.

Notes on this clone: The target antigen is unknown.

In the PCR, 60 Vbeta and 13 Jbeta primers were used. Clones were read by immunoSEQ multiplex PCR, and TCRdb kept only the in-frame ones, dropping some. This sample has around 180,000 clones, with around 81% found just once. Sequencing input: PBMCs. The sequence derives from a man between 18 and 35 years old in good health and CMV-seronegative.

CDR3 loop: CASSGSGTGGWNEQFF. The DNA of the CDR3 is TGTGCCAGCAGTGGTTCCGGGACAGGGGGTTGGAATGAGCAGTTCTTC. The chain uses TRBV6-1 and TRBJ2-1; 11 bases line up with TRBD1. J was trimmed by 7 bases and V by 4 bases; bases with no gene match: 9. This CDR3 has 16 residues. CDR1 and CDR2 from the germline V gene are MNHNS and SASEGT.